The TCR beta chain described here comes from a study of T cell responses to AZD1222 COVID-19 vaccine. Method: immunoSEQ multiplex PCR; TCRdb's copy keeps in-frame clones and lacks some. The sample lists roughly 130,000 clones, around 92% occurring once. Notes on this clone: The antigen is undetermined.

From germline, CDR1 is SGHDT and CDR2 YYEEEE. This CDR3 spans 14 amino acids. Trimming took 3 bases from V and 6 from J; bases not matched to a gene: 7. General study results and limits: Females made up more of the donors, who were largely white British, and clonal diversity may have come out too low. Receipt of two AZD1222 doses was followed by a rise in Spike-specific TCR breadth and depth.

The gene calls are TRBV5-6 and TRBJ1-1; 8 bases are a match to TRBD1. The receptor was isolated from an adult in good health. Sequencing used peripheral blood, obtained on day 0 of AZD1222 vaccination. CDR3 nucleotide sequence: TGTGCCAGCAGCTCCAGGGGGCTGGGTCCTGAAGCTTTCTTT. Amino acid sequence: CASSSRGLGPEAFF.